The 22 T cell receptor beta chains below all came from one sample that was sequenced in a study of shared clonotypes between healthy human individuals (TCRdb year 2020). Library prep was done by the immunoSEQ multiplex PCR assay. The clones in this table, taken by TCRdb from immuneACCESS, are in-frame only. Not every clone is retained; where verified, under half of the shortfall comes from an unresolved V gene, and the cause of the rest is unknown. The sample table lists roughly 2.1 million clones, about 93% of them with a count of one. The top ten constitute roughly 1.8% of the sample. CD8 naive samples were obtained by positive selection for CCR7 among CD45RO-negative cells, yielding a CD45RA+CCR7+ population from which TemRA cells were excluded. Source material: naive CD8+ T cells from PBMCs. Sample cell subset or site, as interpreted from the label and publication: CD45RA+CCR7+. These receptors were obtained from a man between 18 and 35 years old in good health. Some clones in this sample may be carry-over from other donors' samples.

V is TRBV4-1 and J is TRBJ2-1; no reliable D call. This CDR3 is 16 amino acids long. V lost 3 bases and J lost 7, with 19 bases in between. Germline loops: CDR1 MGHRA, CDR2 YSYEKL. CDR3 sequence: CASSHGSHPATNEQFF. Here the CDR3 DNA reads TGCGCCAGCAGCCACGGATCTCACCCAGCGACTAATGAGCAGTTCTTC.

The chain carries TRBV28 and TRBJ1-2; D unclear. V lost 7 bases to trimming and J lost 8 bases, with 20 bases between them. Germline V gives CDR1 MDHEN, CDR2 SYDVKM. The CDR3 runs to 14 residues. The CDR3 sequence: CASIPLQAGKGYTF. In nucleotides, the CDR3 is TGTGCCAGCATCCCCCTGCAGGCGGGGAAAGGCTACACCTTC.

Concerning this clone itself: At the DNA level, this CDR3 is encoded by other sequences in the same sample as well. The chain links TRBV9 to TRBJ2-7; TRBD1 agrees at 7 bases. Losses at the gene ends were 0 bases for V and 4 bases for J; bases not matched to a gene: 4. This CDR3 spans 14 amino acids. CDR1 is SGDLS, CDR2 YYNGEE, per germline. The CDR3 DNA is TGTGCCAGCAGCGTAGGGACAGGCGCTTACGAGCAGTACTTC. Its protein is CASSVGTGAYEQYF.

Comments on this clone: Other DNA variants within this sample encode the same CDR3. The chain joins TRBV7-9 to TRBJ2-7; D gene unclear. CDR3 length equals 12 residues. The germline gives CDR1 SEHNR, CDR2 FQNEAQ (reference sequence). V lost 1 base and J 6 bases, leaving 7 bases between the germline ends. CDR3 loop: CASSLGGTEQYF. CDR3 in DNA: TGTGCCAGCAGCTTAGGAGGTACCGAGCAGTACTTC.

This chain uses TRBV5-1 with TRBJ2-7, with 12 bases aligning to TRBD2. Germline V gene sequence: CDR1 SGHRS, CDR2 YFSETQ. This CDR3 region has 15 residues. After removal of 5 bases from V and 2 bases from J, the junction contained 5 bases not matched to a gene. CDR3 DNA: TGCGCCAGCAGACCCCTAGCGGGAGGGACCTACGAGCAGTACTTC. Its protein product is CASRPLAGGTYEQYF.

Comments on this clone: The same CDR3 also results from other DNA sequences found in this sample. The J gene is TRBJ1-2, the V gene TRBV7-9; 12 bases agree with TRBD1. This CDR3 has 15 residues. V lost 3 bases, J lost 5 bases, and 4 bases stayed unmatched. Germline V gene sequence: CDR1 SEHNR, CDR2 FQNEAQ (reference sequence). This CDR3 reads CASSLGTGGLYGYTF. The DNA of the CDR3 is TGTGCCAGCAGCTTGGGGACAGGGGGCTTATATGGCTACACCTTC. Full variable domain (missing parts from reference TRBV7-9 and TRBJ1-2): DTGVSQNPRHKITKRGQNVTFRCDPISEHNRLYWYRQTLGQGPEFLTYFQNEAQLEKSRLLSDRFSAERPKGSFSTLEIQRTEQGDSAMYLCASSLGTGGLYGYTFGSGTRLTVV.

Notes on this clone: This specimen includes other DNA sequences encoding the same CDR3. The V call is TRBV27, the J call TRBJ2-7; D remains ambiguous. CDR1 is MNHEY, CDR2 SMNVEV, per germline (reference sequence). This CDR3 has 11 amino acids. Trimming took 5 bases from V and 2 from J, leaving 4 bases between them. In DNA form, the CDR3 reads TGTGCCAGCAGTCAAACCTACGAGCAGTACTTC. The encoded protein is CASSQTYEQYF.

The rearrangement uses TRBV7-7 and TRBJ2-1, with TRBD2 matching over 7 bases. Per germline, CDR1 SSHAT and CDR2 FNYEAQ (reference sequence). The CDR3 extends over 15 amino acids. V lost 5 bases, J lost 5 bases, and 9 bases stayed unmatched. In DNA form, the CDR3 reads TGTGCCAGCAGCCACGGGCCTCGGGGGGACAATGAGCAGTTCTTC. It yields the protein CASSHGPRGDNEQFF.

This chain links TRBV4-1 with TRBJ2-7; D uncertain. CDR3 length equals 13 residues. Germline V lookup: CDR1 MGHRA, CDR2 YSYEKL. Trimming cost V 6 bases and J 3 bases, with 12 bases left between them. The CDR3 DNA sequence: TGCGCCAGCAGTCTTGGACCGTACTACGAGCAGTACTTC. This sequence encodes CASSLGPYYEQYF.

V gene TRBV6-6 combines with J gene TRBJ1-2, with unresolved D. CDR1 is MNHNY, CDR2 SVGAGI, per germline (reference sequence). The CDR3 totals 13 residues. V gave up 4 bases and J gave up 4 bases, with 10 bases separating them. The CDR3 loop is CASSFRESYGYTF. Written as DNA, the CDR3 is TGTGCCAGCAGTTTCCGGGAAAGCTATGGCTACACCTTC.

The chain combines TRBV6-5 with TRBJ2-5; 7 bases agree with TRBD2. Trimming at V came to 7 bases and at J to 4 bases, leaving 0 bases not matched to a gene. Germline assignment: CDR1 MNHEY and CDR2 SVGAGI. This CDR3 spans 11 amino acids. CDR3 in amino acids: CASTGGETQYF. The CDR3 DNA is TGTGCCAGCACGGGGGGAGAGACCCAGTACTTC.

The chain carries TRBV14 and TRBJ1-2; D not certain. The CDR3 is 16 residues long. V was shortened by 0 bases and J by 3 bases, with 14 bases between the two germline ends. Germline V CDR1 and CDR2: SGHDN, FVKESK. CDR3 nucleotides: TGTGCCAGCAGCCAAGACCGGGCCGGGAAGCACTATGGCTACACCTTC. It yields the protein CASSQDRAGKHYGYTF.

The chain couples TRBV7-9 to TRBJ1-1; 10 bases are a match to TRBD1. After removal of 5 bases from V and 3 bases from J, the junction contained 3 bases not matched to a gene. CDR3 length equals 14 residues. The germline V gene has CDR1 SEHNR and CDR2 FQNEAQ (reference sequence). CDR3 nucleotides: TGTGCCAGCAGCGATGGGACAGGGGACACTGAAGCTTTCTTT. It specifies CASSDGTGDTEAFF.

This clone was observed a single time. The V gene is TRBV9, the J gene TRBJ2-4, with D unclear. The CDR3 is made up of 13 amino acids. Trimming removed 2 bases from V and 8 bases from J, with 11 bases in between. Germline CDR1 and CDR2: SGDLS and YYNGEE. DNA of the CDR3: TGTGCCAGCAGCGTTTTTTATTGGTACATTCAGTACTTC. Amino acid sequence: CASSVFYWYIQYF.

The rearrangement links TRBV5-1 to TRBJ1-1, with 10 nucleotides matching TRBD1. The length of the CDR3 is 16 residues. V shed 2 bases, J shed 4 bases, and the junction held 8 bases outside the gene matches. Germline V lookup: CDR1 SGHRS, CDR2 YFSETQ. Here the CDR3 reads CASSLDRGQGSTEAFF. The CDR3 DNA reads as TGCGCCAGCAGCTTAGACAGGGGGCAGGGGAGCACTGAAGCTTTCTTT.

As concerns this clone: The sample holds other DNA sequences that translate to the same CDR3. This chain connects TRBV7-3 to TRBJ2-2; D unclear. Germline V gives CDR1 SGHTA, CDR2 FQGTGA. The V end lost 0 bases, the J end lost 4 bases, and 6 bases lay between the germline ends. The CDR3 length is 14 residues. The CDR3 sequence is CASSLTGSTGELFF. The CDR3, as DNA: TGTGCCAGCAGCTTAACGGGATCCACCGGGGAGCTGTTTTTT.

The rearrangement uses TRBV27 and TRBJ2-3, with TRBD1 matching over 7 bases. With 4 bases clipped from V and 2 bases from J, the junction kept 6 bases outside the gene matches. This CDR3 spans 15 amino acids. The germline V gene has CDR1 MNHEY and CDR2 SMNVEV (reference sequence). In DNA form, the CDR3 reads TGTGCCAGCAGTTCCCGACAGGGTATCACAGATACGCAGTATTTT. It yields the protein CASSSRQGITDTQYF.

The chain is built from TRBV28 and TRBJ2-1; 8 positions match TRBD2. Germline loops: CDR1 MDHEN, CDR2 SYDVKM. CDR3 size: 15 residues. V lost 5 bases to trimming and J lost 1 base; unmatched junction nucleotides: 4. CDR3 region: CASSGSGESYNEQFF. The CDR3 region has the DNA TGTGCCAGCAGTGGTAGCGGGGAGTCCTACAATGAGCAGTTCTTC.

This chain links TRBV5-4 with TRBJ2-3; D perhaps matches TRBD2 (6 bases). Per germline, CDR1 SGHNT and CDR2 YYREEE (reference sequence). The CDR3 is 16 amino acids. V was clipped by 2 bases and J by 0 bases, with 13 bases between them. The CDR3 DNA reads as TGTGCCAGCAGCTTTATCGGGGGATCTAGCACAGATACGCAGTATTTT. Its translation is CASSFIGGSSTDTQYF.

This chain joins TRBV6-1 and TRBJ1-1; D remains ambiguous. Trimming left V 5 bases short and J 11 bases short, with 15 bases between. The length of the CDR3 is 12 residues. Germline V gene sequence: CDR1 MNHNS, CDR2 SASEGT. CDR3: CASSKFKTWAFF. The CDR3 DNA is TGTGCCAGCAGTAAGTTCAAAACATGGGCTTTCTTT.

The gene calls are TRBV7-8 and TRBJ2-1; 9 positions agree with TRBD2. CDR1 and CDR2 from the germline V gene are SGHVS and FQNEAQ. J gave up 8 bases and V 5 bases, and 10 bases lay outside the gene matches. The CDR3 loop spans 15 amino acids. CDR3 region: CASSRNSGSWYEQFF. For the CDR3, the DNA is TGTGCCAGCAGCCGAAATAGCGGGAGTTGGTATGAGCAGTTCTTC.

The chain couples TRBV7-3 to TRBJ2-2; possibly TRBD2 for D (5 bases). V dropped 2 bases and J dropped 5 bases, with 21 bases sitting between them. Germline V gives CDR1 SGHTA, CDR2 FQGTGA. CDR3 length: 18 amino acids. CDR3 sequence reads: CASSLFGPLAEDTGELFF. The CDR3 DNA sequence: TGTGCCAGCAGCTTATTTGGGCCTCTTGCGGAGGATACCGGGGAGCTGTTTTTT.